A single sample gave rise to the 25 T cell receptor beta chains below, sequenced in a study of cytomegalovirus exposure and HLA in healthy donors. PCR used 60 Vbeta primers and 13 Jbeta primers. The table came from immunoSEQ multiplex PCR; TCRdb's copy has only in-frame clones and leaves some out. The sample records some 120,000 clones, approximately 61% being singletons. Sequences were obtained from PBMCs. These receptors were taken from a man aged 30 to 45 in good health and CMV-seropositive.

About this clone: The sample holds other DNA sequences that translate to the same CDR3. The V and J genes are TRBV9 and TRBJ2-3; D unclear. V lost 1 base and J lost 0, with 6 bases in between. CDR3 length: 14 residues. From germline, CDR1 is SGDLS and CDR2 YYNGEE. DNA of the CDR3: TGTGCCAGCAGCGTAAGTACTAGCACAGATACGCAGTATTTT. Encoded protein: CASSVSTSTDTQYF.

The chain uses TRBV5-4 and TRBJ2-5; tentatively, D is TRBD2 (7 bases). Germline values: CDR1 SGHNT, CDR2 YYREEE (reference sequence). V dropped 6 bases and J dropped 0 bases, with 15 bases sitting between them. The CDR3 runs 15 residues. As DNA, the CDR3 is TGTGCCAGCACCTCCAAGGGGGGGGACCAAGAGACCCAGTACTTC. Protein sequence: CASTSKGGDQETQYF.

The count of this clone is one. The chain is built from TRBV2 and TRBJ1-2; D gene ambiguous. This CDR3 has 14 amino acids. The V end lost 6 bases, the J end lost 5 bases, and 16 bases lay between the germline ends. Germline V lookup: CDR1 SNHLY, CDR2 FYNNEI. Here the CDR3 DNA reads TGTGCCAGCAGGAGGGATACTACCAGTTATGGCTACACCTTC. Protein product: CASRRDTTSYGYTF.

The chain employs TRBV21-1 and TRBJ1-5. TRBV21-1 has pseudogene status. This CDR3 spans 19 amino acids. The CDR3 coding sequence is TGTGCCAGCAGCAAAAGGGGACTCTCGAACCCTTATAGCAATCAGCCCCAGCATTTT. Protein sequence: CASSKRGLSNPYSNQPQHF.

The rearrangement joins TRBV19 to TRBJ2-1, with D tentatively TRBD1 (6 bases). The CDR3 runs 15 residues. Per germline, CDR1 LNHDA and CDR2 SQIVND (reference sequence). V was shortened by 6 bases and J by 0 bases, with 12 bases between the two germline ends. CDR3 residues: CASSRDRSSYNEQFF. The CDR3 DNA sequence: TGTGCCAGTAGCCGAGACAGGAGCTCCTACAATGAGCAGTTCTTC.

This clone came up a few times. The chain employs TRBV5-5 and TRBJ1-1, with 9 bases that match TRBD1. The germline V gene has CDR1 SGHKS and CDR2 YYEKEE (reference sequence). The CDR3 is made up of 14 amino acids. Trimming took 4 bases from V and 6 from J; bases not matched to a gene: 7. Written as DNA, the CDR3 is TGTGCCAGCAGCATGGAACAGGGGGCGGCTGAAGCTTTCTTT. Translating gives CASSMEQGAAEAFF. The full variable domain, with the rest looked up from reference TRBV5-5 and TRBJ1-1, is DAGVTQSPTHLIKTRGQQVTLRCSPISGHKSVSWYQQVLGQGPQFIFQYYEKEERGRGNFPDRFSARQFPNYSSELNVNALLLGDSALYLCASSMEQGAAEAFFGQGTRLTVV.

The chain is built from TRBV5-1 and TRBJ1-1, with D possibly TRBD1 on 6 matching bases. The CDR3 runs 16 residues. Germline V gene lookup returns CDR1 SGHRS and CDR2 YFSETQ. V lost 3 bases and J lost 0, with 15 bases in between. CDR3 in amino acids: CASSSIPQGMNTEAFF. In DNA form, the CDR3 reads TGCGCCAGCAGCTCCATACCACAGGGCATGAACACTGAAGCTTTCTTT.

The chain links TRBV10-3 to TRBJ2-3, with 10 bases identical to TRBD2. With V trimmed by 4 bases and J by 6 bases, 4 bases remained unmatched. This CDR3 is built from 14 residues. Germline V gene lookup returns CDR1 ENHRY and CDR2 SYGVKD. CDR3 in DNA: TGTGCCATCAGTGCTAGCGGGAGTCCGGATACGCAGTATTTT. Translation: CAISASGSPDTQYF.

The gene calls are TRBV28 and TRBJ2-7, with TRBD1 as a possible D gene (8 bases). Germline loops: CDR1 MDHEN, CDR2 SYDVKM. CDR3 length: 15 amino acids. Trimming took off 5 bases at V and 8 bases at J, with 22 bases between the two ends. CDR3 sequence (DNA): TGTGCCAGCAGTGTATACAGGGGGGGATTCATGAAGCAGTACTTC. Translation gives CASSVYRGGFMKQYF.

The CDR3 DNA sequence: TGCGCCAGCAGTCCTGACAGCAGCTCTGGAAACACCATATATTTT. Amino acids: CASSPDSSSGNTIYF. The chain links TRBV5-1 to TRBJ1-3, with D possibly matching TRBD1 (5 bases). V lost 5 bases and J 0 bases, leaving 12 bases between the germline ends. The CDR3 length is 15 residues. CDR1 is SGHRS and CDR2 is YFSETQ in the germline V gene.

The CDR3 spells CAISRERNTEAFF. In DNA form, the CDR3 reads TGTGCCATCAGCCGGGAGCGAAACACTGAAGCTTTCTTT. The chain uses TRBV10-3 and TRBJ1-1; D gene uncertain. The CDR3 is 13 residues long. The germline V gene encodes CDR1 ENHRY and CDR2 SYGVKD. V was clipped by 6 bases and J by 2 bases, with 10 bases between them.

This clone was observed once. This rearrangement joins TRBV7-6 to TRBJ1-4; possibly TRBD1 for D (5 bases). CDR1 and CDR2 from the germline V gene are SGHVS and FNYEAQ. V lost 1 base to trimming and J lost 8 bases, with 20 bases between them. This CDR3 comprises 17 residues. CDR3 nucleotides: TGTGCCAGCAGCTTAGGGGCAGACAGTTTAGGCTACGAAAAACTGTTTTTT. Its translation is CASSLGADSLGYEKLFF.

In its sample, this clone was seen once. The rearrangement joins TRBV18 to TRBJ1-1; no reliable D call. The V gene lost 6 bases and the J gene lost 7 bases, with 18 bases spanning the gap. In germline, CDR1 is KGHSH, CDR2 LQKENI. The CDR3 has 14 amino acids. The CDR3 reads CASSPPTARDEAFF. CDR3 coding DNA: TGTGCCAGCTCTCCCCCCACCGCAAGAGATGAAGCTTTCTTT.

CDR3 amino acids: CASSPPPTGEGEQYF. CDR3 coding DNA: TGTGCCAGCTCACCACCCCCGACAGGGGAGGGCGAGCAGTACTTC. The rearrangement joins TRBV18 to TRBJ2-7; a weak D match, TRBD1 (8 bases). Trimming stripped 0 bases from V and 6 bases from J, with 15 bases between. Germline V gene data show CDR1 as KGHSH and CDR2 as LQKENI. The CDR3 extends over 15 amino acids.

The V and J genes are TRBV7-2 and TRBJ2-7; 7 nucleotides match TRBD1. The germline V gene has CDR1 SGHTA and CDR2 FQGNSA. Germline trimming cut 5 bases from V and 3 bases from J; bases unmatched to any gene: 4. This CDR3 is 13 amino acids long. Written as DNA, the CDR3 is TGTGCCAGCAGCCCCAGGACAGGCTACGAGCAGTACTTC. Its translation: CASSPRTGYEQYF.

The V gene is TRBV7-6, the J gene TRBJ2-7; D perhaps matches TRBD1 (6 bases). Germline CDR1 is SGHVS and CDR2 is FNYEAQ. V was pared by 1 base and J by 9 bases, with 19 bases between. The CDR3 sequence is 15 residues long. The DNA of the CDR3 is TGTGCCAGCAGCTTAGTTGGGGGCCAGGTTGCAGGGCAGTACTTC. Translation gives CASSLVGGQVAGQYF.

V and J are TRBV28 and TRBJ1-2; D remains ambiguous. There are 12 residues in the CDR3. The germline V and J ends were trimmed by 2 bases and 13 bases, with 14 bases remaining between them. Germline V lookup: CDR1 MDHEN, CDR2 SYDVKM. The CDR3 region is CASSLIFGVITF. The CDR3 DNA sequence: TGTGCCAGCAGTTTAATTTTCGGGGTGATCACCTTC.

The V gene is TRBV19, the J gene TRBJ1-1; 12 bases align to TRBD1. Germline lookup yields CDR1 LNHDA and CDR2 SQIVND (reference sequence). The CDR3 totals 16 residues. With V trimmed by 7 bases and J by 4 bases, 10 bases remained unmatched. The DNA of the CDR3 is TGTGCCAGTATCTCCCGGGACAGGGGGCGAGGCACTGAAGCTTTCTTT. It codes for CASISRDRGRGTEAFF.

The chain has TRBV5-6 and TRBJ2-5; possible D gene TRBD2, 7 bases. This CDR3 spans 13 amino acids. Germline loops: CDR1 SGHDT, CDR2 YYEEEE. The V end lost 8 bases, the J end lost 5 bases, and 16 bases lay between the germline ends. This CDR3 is CASNRGAGETQYF. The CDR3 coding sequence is TGTGCCAGTAATCGGGGGGCAGGGGAGACCCAGTACTTC.

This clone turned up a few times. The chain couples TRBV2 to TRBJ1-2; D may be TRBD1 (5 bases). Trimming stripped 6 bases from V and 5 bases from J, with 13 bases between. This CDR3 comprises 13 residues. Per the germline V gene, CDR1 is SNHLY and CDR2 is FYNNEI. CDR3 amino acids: CASSRDSGYGYTF. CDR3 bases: TGTGCCAGCAGCCGGGACTCCGGTTATGGCTACACCTTC.

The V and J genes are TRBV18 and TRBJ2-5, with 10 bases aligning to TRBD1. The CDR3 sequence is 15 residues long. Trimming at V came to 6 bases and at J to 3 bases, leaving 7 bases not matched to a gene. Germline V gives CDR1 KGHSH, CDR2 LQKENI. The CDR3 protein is CASSYPGQGKETQYF. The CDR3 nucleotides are TGTGCCAGCTCCTACCCGGGACAGGGGAAAGAGACCCAGTACTTC.

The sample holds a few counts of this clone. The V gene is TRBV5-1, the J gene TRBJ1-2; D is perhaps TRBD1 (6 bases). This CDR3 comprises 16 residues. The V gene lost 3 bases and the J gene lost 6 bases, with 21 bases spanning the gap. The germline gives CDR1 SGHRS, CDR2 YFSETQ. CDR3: CASSWPRGGRPDGYTF. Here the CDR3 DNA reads TGCGCCAGCAGCTGGCCTCGGGGGGGGCGCCCCGATGGCTACACCTTC.

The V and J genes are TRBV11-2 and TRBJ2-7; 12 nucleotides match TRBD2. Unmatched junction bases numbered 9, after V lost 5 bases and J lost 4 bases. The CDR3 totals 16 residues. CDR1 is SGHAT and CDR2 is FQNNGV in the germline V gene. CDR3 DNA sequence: TGTGCCAGCAGCCCCCAGACTAGCGGGAGTGGGTACGAGCAGTACTTC. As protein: CASSPQTSGSGYEQYF. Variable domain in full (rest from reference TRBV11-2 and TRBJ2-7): EAGVAQSPRYKIIEKRQSVAFWCNPISGHATLYWYQQILGQGPKLLIQFQNNGVVDDSQLPKDRFSAERLKGVDSTLKIQPAKLEDSAVYLCASSPQTSGSGYEQYFGPGTRLTVT.

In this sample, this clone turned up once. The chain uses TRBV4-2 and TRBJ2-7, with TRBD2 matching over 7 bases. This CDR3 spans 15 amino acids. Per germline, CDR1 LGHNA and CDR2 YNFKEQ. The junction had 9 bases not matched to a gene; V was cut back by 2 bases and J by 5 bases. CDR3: CASSQRQRDAHEQYF. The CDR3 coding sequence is TGTGCCAGCAGCCAAAGACAGCGGGACGCCCACGAGCAGTACTTC.

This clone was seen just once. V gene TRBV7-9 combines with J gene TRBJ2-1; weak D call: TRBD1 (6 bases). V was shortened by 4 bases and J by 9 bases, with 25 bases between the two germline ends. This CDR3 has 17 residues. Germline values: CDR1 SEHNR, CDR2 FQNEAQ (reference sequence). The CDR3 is CASSYGVEPPRGGEQFF. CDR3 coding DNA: TGTGCCAGCAGCTATGGGGTGGAGCCCCCACGAGGGGGTGAGCAGTTCTTC.